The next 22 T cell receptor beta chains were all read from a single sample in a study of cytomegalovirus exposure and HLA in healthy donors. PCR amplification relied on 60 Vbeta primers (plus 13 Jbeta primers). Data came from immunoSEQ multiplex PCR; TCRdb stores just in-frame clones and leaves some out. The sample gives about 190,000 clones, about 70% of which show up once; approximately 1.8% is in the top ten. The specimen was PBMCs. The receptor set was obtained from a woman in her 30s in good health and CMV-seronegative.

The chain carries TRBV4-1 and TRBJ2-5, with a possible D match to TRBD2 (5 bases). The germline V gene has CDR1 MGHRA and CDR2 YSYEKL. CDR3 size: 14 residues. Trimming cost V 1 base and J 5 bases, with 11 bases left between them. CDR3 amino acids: CASSQVIGLETQYF. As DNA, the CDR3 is TGCGCCAGCAGCCAAGTGATAGGACTTGAGACCCAGTACTTC.

The CDR3, as DNA: TGTGCCAGCAGCCCTAATGGGGCAGGGACTAATGAAAAACTGTTTTTT. Protein sequence: CASSPNGAGTNEKLFF. The rearrangement joins TRBV7-2 to TRBJ1-4; maybe TRBD1 (5 bases). V was pared by 5 bases and J by 2 bases, with 15 bases between. This CDR3 is built from 16 residues. CDR1 is SGHTA and CDR2 is FQGNSA in the germline V gene.

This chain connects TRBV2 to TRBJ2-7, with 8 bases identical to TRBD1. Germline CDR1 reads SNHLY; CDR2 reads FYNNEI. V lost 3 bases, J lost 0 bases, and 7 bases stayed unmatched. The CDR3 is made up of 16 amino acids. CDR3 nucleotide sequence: TGTGCCAGCAGTGAGTCAACAGGGGGAAACTCCTACGAGCAGTACTTC. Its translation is CASSESTGGNSYEQYF.

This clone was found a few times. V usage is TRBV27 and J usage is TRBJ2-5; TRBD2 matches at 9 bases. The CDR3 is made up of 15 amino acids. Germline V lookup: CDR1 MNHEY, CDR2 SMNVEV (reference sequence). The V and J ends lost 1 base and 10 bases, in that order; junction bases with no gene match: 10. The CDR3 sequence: CASSLFAGGRCDQYF. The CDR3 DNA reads TGTGCCAGCAGTTTATTTGCGGGGGGGCGGTGCGACCAGTACTTC.

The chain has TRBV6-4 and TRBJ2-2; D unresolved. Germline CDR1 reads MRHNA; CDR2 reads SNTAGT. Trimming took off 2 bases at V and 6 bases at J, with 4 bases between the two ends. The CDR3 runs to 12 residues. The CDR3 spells CASSDPPGELFF. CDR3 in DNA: TGTGCCAGCAGTGACCCTCCCGGGGAGCTGTTTTTT.

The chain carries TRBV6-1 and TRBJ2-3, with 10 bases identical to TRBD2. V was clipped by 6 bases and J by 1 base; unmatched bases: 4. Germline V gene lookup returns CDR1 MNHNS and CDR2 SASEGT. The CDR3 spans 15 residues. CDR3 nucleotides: TGTGCCAGCAGGCCTCTAGCGGGGGGCACAGATACGCAGTATTTT. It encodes CASRPLAGGTDTQYF.

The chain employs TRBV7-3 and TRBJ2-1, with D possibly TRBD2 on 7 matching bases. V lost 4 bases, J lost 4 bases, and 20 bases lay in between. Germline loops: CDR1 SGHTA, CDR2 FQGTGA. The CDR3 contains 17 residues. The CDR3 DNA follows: TGTGCCAGCAGCTCCCCCCGCGGGGGCTCTATGTACAATGAGCAGTTCTTC. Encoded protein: CASSSPRGGSMYNEQFF.

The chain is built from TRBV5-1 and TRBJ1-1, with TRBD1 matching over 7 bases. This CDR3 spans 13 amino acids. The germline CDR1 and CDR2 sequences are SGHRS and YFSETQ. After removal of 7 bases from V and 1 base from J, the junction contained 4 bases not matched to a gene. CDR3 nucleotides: TGCGCCAGCTCCGGGACAGCGAACACTGAAGCTTTCTTT. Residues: CASSGTANTEAFF.

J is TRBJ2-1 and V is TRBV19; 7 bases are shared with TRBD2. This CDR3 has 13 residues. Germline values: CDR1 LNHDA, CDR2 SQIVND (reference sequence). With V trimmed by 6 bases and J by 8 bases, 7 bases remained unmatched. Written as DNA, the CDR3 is TGTGCCAGTAGGGCTAGCGGTAGGGATGAGCAGTTCTTC. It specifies CASRASGRDEQFF.

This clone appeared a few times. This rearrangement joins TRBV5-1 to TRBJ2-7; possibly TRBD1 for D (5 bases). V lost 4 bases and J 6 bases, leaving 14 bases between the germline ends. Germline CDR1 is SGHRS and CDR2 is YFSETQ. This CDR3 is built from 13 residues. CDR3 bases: TGCGCCAGCAGCCCACAGGCCGGGCTCGAGCAGTACTTC. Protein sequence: CASSPQAGLEQYF.

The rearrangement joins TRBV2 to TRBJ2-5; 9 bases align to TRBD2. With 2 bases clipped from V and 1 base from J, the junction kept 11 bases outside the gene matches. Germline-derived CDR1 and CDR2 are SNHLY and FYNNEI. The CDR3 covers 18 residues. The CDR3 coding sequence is TGTGCCAGCAGTGAACTCCCGTCACTAGCGGGTCTCCAAGAGACCCAGTACTTC. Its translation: CASSELPSLAGLQETQYF.

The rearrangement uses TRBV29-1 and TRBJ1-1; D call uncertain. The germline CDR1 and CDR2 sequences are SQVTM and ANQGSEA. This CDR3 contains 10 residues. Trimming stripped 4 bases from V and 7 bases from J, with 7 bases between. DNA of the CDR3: TGCAGCGTTGTTGAGGGTGAAGCTTTCTTT. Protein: CSVVEGEAFF.

CDR3 amino acids: CASSKAGTAWPILEAFF. CDR3 coding DNA: TGTGCCAGCAGCAAAGCTGGGACAGCTTGGCCTATCCTTGAAGCTTTCTTT. V is TRBV21-1 and J is TRBJ1-1; TRBD1, the table's D call, lacks a check against the DNA. TRBV21-1 is annotated as a pseudogene. The CDR3 is 17 residues long.

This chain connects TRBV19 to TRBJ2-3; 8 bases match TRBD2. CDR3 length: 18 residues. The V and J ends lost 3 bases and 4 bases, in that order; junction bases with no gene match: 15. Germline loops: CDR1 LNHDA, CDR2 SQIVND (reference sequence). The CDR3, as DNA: TGTGCCAGTAGTATTTCCCTGGGGGCAGCGGGAGTACCAGATACGCAGTATTTT. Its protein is CASSISLGAAGVPDTQYF.

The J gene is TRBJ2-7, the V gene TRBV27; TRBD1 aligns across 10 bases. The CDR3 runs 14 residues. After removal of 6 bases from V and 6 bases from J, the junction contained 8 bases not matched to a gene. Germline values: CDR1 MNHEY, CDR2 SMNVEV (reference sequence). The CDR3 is CASRGLGQGCEQYF. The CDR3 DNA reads TGTGCCAGCAGAGGGTTGGGACAGGGGTGCGAGCAGTACTTC.

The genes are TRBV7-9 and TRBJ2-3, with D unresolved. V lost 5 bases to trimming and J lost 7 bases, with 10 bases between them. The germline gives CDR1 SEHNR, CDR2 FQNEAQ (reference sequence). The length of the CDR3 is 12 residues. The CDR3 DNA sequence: TGTGCCAGCAGCAAAGTCGGTAATACGCAGTATTTT. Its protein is CASSKVGNTQYF.

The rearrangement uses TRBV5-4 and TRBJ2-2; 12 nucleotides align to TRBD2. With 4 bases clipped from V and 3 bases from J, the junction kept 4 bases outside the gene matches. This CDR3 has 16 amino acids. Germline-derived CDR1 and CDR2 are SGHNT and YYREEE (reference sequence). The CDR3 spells CASSVGLAGYTGELFF. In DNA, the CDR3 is TGTGCCAGCAGCGTCGGACTAGCGGGGTACACCGGGGAGCTGTTTTTT.

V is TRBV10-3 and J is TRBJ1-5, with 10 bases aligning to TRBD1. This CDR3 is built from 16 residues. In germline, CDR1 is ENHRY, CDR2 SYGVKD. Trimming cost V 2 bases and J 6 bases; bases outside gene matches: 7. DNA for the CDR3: TGTGCCATCAGTGAGACTGGGGACAGGGGTTTTCAGCCCCAGCATTTT. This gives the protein CAISETGDRGFQPQHF.

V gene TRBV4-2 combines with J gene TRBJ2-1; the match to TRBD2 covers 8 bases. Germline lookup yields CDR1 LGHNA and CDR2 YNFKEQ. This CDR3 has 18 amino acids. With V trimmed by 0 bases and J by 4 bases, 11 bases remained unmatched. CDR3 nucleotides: TGTGCCAGCAGCCAAGAGGGGACTAGTAGCCTCTGGTACAATGAGCAGTTCTTC. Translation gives CASSQEGTSSLWYNEQFF.

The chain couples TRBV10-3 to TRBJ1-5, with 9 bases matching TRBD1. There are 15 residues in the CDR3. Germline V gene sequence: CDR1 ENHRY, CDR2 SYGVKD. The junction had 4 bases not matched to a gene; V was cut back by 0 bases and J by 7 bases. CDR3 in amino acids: CAISESTGGGQPQHF. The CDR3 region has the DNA TGTGCCATCAGTGAGTCCACAGGGGGCGGACAGCCCCAGCATTTT.

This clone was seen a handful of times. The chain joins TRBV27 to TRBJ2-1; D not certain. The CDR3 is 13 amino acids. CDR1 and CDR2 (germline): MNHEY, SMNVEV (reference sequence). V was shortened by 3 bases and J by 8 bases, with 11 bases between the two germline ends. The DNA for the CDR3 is TGTGCCAGCAGTTTGTGGGTCGAGGATGAGCAGTTCTTC. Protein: CASSLWVEDEQFF.

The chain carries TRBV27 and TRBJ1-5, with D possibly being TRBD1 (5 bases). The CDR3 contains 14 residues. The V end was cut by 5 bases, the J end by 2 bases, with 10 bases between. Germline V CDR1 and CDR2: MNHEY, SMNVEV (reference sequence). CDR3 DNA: TGTGCCAGCAGTCCAGGGCCGCGCAATCAGCCCCAGCATTTT. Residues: CASSPGPRNQPQHF.